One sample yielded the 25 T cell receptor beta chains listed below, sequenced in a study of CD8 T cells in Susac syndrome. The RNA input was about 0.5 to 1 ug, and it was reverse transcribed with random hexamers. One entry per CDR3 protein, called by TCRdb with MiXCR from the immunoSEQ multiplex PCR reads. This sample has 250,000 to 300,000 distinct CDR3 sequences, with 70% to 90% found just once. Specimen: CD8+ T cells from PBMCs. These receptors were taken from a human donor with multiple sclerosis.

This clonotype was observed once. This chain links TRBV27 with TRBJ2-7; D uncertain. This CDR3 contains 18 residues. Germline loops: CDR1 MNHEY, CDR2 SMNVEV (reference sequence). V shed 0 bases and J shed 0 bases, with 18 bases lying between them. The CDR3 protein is CASSLSTPHGVSSYEQYF. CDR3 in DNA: TGTGCCAGCAGTTTATCGACACCTCATGGGGTGAGCTCCTACGAGCAGTACTTC.

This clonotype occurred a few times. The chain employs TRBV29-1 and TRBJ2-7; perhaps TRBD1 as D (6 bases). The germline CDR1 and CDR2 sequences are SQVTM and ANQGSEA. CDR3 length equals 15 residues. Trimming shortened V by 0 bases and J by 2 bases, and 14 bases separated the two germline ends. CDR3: CSVEDGGGLPYEQYF. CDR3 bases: TGCAGCGTTGAAGATGGTGGGGGCCTACCCTACGAGCAGTACTTC.

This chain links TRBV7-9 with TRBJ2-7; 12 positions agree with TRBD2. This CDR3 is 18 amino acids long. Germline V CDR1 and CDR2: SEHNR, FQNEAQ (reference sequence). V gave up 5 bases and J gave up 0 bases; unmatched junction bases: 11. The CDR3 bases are TGTGCCAGCAGCCGAAAAACCCTAGCGGGAGGGTTCTCCTACGAGCAGTACTTC. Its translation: CASSRKTLAGGFSYEQYF.

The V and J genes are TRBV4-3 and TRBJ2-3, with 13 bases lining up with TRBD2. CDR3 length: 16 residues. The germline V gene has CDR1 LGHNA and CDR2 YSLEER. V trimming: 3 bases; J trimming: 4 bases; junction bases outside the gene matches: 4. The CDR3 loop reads CASSHELAGGPDTQYF. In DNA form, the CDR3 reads TGCGCCAGCAGCCACGAACTAGCGGGGGGGCCAGATACGCAGTATTTT.

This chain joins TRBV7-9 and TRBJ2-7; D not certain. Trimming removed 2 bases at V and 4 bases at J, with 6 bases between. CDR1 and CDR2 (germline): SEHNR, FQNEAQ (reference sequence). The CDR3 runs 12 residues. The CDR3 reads CASSLTRYEQYF. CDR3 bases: TGTGCCAGCAGCTTAACGCGGTACGAGCAGTACTTC.

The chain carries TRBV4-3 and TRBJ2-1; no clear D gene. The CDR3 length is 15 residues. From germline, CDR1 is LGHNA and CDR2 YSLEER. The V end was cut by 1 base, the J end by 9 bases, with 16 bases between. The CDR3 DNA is TGCGCCAGCAGCCAAGTAATTGGACCCCTGGGTGAGCAGTTCTTC. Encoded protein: CASSQVIGPLGEQFF.

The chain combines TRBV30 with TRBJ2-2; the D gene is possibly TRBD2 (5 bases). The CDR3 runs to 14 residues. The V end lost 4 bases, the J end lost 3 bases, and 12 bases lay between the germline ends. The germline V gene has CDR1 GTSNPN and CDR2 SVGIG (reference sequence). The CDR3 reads CAWTTADHTGELFF. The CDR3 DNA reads TGTGCCTGGACCACAGCGGATCACACCGGGGAGCTGTTTTTT.

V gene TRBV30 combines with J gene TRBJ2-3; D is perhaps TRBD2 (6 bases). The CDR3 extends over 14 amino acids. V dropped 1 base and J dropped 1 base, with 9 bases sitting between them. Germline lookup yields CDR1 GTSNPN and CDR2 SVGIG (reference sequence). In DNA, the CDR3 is TGTGCCTGGAGTGGCGGGATGGGCACAGATACGCAGTATTTT. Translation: CAWSGGMGTDTQYF.

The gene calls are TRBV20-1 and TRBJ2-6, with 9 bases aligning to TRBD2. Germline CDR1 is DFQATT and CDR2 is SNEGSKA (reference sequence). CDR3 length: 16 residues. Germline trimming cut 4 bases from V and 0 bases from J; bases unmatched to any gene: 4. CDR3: CSATSSGVSGANVLTF. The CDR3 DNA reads TGCAGTGCTACATCTAGCGGGGTCTCTGGGGCCAACGTCCTGACTTTC.

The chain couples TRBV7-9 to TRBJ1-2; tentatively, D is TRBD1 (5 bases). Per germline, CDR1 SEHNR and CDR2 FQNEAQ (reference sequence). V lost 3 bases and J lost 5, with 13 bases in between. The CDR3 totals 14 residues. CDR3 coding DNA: TGTGCCAGCAGCTTTGGGACGGACTTTTATGGCTACACCTTC. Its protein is CASSFGTDFYGYTF.

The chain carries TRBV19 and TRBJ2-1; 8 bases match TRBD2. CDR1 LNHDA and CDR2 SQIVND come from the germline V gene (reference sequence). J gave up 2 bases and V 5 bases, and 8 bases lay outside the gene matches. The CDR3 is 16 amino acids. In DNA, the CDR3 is TGTGCCAGTAGTGATCCTCGGACTAGCCCCTACAATGAGCAGTTCTTC. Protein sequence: CASSDPRTSPYNEQFF.

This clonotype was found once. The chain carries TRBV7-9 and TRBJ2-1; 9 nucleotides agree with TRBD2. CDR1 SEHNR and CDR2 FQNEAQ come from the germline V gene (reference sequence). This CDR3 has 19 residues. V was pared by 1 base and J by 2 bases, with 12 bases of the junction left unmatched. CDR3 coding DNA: TGTGCCAGCAGCTTAGAGGAGGTCGGCGGGGGGGAGACCTACAATGAGCAGTTCTTC. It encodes CASSLEEVGGGETYNEQFF.

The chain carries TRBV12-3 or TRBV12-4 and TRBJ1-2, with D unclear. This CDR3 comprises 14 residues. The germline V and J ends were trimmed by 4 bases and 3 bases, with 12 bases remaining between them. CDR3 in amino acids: CASSSSAPYYGYTF. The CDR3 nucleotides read TGTGCCAGCAGTTCATCTGCCCCGTACTATGGCTACACCTTC.

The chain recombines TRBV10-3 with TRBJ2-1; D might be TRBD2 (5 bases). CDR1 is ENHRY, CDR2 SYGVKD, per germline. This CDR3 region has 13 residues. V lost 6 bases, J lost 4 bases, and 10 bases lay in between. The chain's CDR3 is CAIRNSGYNEQFF. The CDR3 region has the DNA TGTGCCATCAGAAACTCGGGATACAATGAGCAGTTCTTC.

CDR3 in DNA: TGTGCCACCAGCAGAGATCGGGGGATACGGGATCAGCCCCAGCATTTT. It specifies CATSRDRGIRDQPQHF. The chain joins TRBV15 to TRBJ1-5; maybe TRBD1 (5 bases). The germline V gene encodes CDR1 LNHNV and CDR2 YYDKDF (reference sequence). The CDR3 totals 16 residues. The ends were cut back, 0 bases at V and 5 bases at J, with 14 bases in the middle.

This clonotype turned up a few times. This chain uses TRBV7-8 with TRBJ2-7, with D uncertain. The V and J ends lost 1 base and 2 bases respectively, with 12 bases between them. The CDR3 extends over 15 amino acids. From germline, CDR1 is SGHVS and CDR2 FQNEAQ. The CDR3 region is CASSLVGSDPYEQYF. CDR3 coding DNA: TGTGCCAGCAGCTTAGTCGGATCCGACCCCTACGAGCAGTACTTC.

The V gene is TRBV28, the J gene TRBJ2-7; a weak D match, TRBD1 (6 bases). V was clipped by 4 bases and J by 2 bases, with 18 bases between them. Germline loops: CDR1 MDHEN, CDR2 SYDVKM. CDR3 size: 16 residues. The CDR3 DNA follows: TGTGCCAGCAGTTCCCTTCCGGGACACTCAACCTACGAGCAGTACTTC. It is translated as CASSSLPGHSTYEQYF.

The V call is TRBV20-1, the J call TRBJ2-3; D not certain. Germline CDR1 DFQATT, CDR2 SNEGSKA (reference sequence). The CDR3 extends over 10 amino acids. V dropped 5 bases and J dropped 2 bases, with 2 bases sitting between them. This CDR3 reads CSAFTDTQYF. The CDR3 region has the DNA TGCAGTGCTTTCACAGATACGCAGTATTTT.

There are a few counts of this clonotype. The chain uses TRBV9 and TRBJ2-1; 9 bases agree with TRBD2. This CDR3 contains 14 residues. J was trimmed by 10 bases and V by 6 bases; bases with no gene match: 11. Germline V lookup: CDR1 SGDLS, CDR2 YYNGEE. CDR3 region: CASNPSGARDEQFF. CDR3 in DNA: TGTGCCAGCAACCCTAGCGGGGCGAGAGACGAGCAGTTCTTC.

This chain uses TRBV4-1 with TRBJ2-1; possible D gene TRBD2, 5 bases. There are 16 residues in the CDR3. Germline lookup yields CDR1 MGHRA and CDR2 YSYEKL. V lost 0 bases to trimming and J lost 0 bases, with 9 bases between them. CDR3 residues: CASSQDVGGSYNEQFF. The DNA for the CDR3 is TGCGCCAGCAGCCAAGACGTAGGAGGCTCCTACAATGAGCAGTTCTTC.

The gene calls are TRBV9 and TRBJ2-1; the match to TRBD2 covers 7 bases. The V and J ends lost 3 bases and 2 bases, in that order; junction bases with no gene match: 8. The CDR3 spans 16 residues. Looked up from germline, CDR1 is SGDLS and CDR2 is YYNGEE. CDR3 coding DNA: TGTGCCAGCAGCGGAGGGGACTACCGAACCTACAATGAGCAGTTCTTC. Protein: CASSGGDYRTYNEQFF.

The CDR3 reads CASSPGQGLKDEQFF. The CDR3 region has the DNA TGTGCCAGCTCACCGGGGCAGGGTCTTAAGGATGAGCAGTTCTTC. The J gene is TRBJ2-1, the V gene TRBV18, with TRBD1 as a possible D gene (5 bases). Germline V gives CDR1 KGHSH, CDR2 LQKENI. V was cut by 3 bases and J by 8 bases, with 17 bases left in between. The CDR3 is 15 residues long.

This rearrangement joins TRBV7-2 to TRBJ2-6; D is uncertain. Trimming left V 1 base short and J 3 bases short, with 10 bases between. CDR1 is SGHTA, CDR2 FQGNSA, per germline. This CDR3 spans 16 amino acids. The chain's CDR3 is CASSLGPRGGANVLTF. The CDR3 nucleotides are TGTGCCAGCAGCTTAGGCCCCCGAGGTGGGGCCAACGTCCTGACTTTC.

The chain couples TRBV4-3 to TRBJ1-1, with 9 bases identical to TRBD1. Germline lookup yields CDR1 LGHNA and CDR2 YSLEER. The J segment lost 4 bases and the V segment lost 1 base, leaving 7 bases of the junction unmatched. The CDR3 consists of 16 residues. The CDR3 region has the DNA TGCGCCAGCAGCCAAGGGACAGGGGAATTGTTCACTGAAGCTTTCTTT. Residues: CASSQGTGELFTEAFF.

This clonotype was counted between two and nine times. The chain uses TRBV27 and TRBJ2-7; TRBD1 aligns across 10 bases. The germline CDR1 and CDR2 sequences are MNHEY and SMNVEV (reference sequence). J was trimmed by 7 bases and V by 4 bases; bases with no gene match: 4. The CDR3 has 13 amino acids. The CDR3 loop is CASSSGQGREQYF. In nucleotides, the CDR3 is TGTGCCAGCAGTTCGGGACAGGGGCGGGAGCAGTACTTC.